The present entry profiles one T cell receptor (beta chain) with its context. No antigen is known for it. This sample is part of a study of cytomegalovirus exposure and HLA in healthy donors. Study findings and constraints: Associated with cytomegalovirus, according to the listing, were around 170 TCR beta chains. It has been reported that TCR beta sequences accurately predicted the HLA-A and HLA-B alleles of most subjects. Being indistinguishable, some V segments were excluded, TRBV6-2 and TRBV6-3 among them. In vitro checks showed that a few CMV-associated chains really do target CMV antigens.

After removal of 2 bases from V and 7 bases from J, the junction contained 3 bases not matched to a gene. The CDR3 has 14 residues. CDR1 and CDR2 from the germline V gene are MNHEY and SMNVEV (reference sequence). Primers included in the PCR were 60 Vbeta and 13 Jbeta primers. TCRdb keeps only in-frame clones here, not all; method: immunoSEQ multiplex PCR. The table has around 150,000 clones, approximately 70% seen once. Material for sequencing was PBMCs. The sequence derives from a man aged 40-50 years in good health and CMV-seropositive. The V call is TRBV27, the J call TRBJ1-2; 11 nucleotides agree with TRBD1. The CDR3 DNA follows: TGTGCCAGCAGTTTAGGACAGGGGGCGTGTGGCTACACCTTC. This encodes CASSLGQGACGYTF.